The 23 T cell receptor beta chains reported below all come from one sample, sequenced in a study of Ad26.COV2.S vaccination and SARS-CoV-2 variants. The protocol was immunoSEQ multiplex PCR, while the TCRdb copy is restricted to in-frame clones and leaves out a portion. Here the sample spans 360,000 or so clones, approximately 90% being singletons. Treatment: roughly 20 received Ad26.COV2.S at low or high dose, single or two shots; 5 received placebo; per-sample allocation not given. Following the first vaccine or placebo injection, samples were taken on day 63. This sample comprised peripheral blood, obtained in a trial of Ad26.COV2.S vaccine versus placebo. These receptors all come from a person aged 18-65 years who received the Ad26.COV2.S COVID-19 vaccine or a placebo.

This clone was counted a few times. CDR3: CASSSLSTGSNQPQHF. The CDR3 DNA sequence: TGTGCCAGCAGTTCCCTATCGACAGGGAGCAATCAGCCCCAGCATTTT. This chain links TRBV28 with TRBJ1-5; 7 bases align to TRBD1. The V gene's germline CDR1 is MDHEN and CDR2 SYDVKM. Germline trimming cut 4 bases from V and 1 base from J; bases unmatched to any gene: 7. The CDR3 has 16 residues.

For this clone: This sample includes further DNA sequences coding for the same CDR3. The CDR3 bases are TGTGCCAGCAGCTTTCCGGGGACCTACGAGCAGTACTTC. This translates into CASSFPGTYEQYF. The chain combines TRBV7-9 with TRBJ2-7; a weak D match, TRBD2 (5 bases). Germline assignment: CDR1 SEHNR and CDR2 FQNEAQ (reference sequence). V lost 3 bases to trimming and J lost 2 bases, with 8 bases between them. CDR3 length: 13 residues.

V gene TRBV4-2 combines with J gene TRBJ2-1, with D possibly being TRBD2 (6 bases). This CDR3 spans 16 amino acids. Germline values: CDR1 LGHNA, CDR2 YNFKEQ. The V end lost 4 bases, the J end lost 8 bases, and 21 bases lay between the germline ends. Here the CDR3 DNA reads TGTGCCAGCAGCCGTGACGGAGGGCCGTCGGGCCATGAGCAGTTCTTC. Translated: CASSRDGGPSGHEQFF.

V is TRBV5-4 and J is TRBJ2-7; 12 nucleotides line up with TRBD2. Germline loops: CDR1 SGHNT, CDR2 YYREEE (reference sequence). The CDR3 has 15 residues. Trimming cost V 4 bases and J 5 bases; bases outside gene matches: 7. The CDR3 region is CASSLLAGGPNEQYF. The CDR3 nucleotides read TGTGCCAGCAGCCTCCTAGCGGGAGGGCCAAACGAGCAGTACTTC. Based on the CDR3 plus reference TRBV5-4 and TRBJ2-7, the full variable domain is ETGVTQSPTHLIKTRGQQVTLRCSSQSGHNTVSWYQQALGQGPQFIFQYYREEENGRGNFPPRFSGLQFPNYSSELNVNALELDDSALYLCASSLLAGGPNEQYFGPGTRLTVT.

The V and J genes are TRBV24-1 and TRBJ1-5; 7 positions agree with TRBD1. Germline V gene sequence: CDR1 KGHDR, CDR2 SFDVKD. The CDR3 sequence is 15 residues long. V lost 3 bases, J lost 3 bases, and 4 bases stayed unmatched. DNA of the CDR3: TGTGCCACCAGTGATCGGACAGGTTCCAATCAGCCCCAGCATTTT. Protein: CATSDRTGSNQPQHF.

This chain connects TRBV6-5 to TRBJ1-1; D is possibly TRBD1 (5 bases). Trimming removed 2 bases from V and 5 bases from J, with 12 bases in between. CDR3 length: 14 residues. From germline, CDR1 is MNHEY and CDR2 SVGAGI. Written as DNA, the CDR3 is TGTGCCAGCAGTTACAAGGTGGGGGGGACTGAAGCTTTCTTT. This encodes CASSYKVGGTEAFF.

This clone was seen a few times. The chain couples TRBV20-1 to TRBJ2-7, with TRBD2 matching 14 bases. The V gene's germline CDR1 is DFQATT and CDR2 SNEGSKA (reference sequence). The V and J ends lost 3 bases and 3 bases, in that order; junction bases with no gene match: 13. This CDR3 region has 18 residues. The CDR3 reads CSASIQGTSGSLSYEQYF. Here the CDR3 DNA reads TGCAGTGCTAGTATTCAGGGGACTAGCGGGAGTCTTAGCTACGAGCAGTACTTC.

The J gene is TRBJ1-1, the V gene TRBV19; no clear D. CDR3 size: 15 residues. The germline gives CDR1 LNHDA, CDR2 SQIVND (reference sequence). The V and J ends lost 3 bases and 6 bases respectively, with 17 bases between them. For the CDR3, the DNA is TGTGCCAGTAGTATGGGAGGATCGGGATTTGCTGAAGCTTTCTTT. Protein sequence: CASSMGGSGFAEAFF.

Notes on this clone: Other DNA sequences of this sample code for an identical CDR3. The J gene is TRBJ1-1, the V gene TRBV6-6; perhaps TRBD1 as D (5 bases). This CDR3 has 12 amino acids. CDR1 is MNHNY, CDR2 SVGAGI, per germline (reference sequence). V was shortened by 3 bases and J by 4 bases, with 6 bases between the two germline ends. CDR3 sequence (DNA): TGTGCCAGCAGTTATGGGGGCACTGAAGCTTTCTTT. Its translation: CASSYGGTEAFF.

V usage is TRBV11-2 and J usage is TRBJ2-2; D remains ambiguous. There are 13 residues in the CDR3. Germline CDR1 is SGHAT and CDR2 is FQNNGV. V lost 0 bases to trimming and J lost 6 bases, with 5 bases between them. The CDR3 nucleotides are TGTGCCAGCAGCTTAGAGGATGCCGGGGAGCTGTTTTTT. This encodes CASSLEDAGELFF.

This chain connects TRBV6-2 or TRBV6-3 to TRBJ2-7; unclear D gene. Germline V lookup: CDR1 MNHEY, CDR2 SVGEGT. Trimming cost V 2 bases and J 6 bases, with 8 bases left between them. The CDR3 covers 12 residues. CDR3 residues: CASSYPPTEQYF. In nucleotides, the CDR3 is TGTGCCAGCAGTTACCCGCCCACCGAGCAGTACTTC.

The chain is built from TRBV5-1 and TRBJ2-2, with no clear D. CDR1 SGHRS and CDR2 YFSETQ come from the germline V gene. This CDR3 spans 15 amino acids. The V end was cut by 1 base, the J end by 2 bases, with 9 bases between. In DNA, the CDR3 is TGCGCCAGCAGCTTGTCAACTCCTAACACCGGGGAGCTGTTTTTT. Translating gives CASSLSTPNTGELFF.

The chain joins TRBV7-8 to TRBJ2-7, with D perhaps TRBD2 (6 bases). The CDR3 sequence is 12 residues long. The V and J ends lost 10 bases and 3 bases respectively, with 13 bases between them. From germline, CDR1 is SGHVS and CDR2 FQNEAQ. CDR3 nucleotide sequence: TGTGCCACTCGAGCGGGCCTCTACGAGCAGTACTTC. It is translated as CATRAGLYEQYF.

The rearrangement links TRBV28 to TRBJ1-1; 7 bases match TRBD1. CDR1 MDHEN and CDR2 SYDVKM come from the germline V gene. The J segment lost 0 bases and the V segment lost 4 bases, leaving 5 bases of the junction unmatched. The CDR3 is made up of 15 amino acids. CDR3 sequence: CASSYGGQLNTEAFF. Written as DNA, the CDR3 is TGTGCCAGCAGTTACGGGGGACAGTTGAACACTGAAGCTTTCTTT.

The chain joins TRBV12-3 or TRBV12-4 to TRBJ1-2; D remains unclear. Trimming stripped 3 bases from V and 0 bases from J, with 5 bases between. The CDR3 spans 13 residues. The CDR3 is CASSFGANYGYTF. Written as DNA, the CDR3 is TGTGCCAGCAGTTTTGGGGCTAACTATGGCTACACCTTC.

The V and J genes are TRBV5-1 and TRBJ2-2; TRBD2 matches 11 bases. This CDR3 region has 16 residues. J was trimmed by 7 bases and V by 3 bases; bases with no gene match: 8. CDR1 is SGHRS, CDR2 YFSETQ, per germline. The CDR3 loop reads CASSSTSGKGVGELFF. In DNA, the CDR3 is TGCGCCAGCAGCTCGACTAGCGGGAAGGGGGTCGGGGAGCTGTTTTTT.

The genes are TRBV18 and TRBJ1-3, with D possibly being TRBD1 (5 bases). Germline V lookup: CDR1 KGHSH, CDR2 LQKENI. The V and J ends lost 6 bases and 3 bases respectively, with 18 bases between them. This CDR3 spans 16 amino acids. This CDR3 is CASSPGTGTGGNTIYF. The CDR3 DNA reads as TGTGCCAGCTCGCCGGGTACCGGGACCGGTGGAAACACCATATATTTT.

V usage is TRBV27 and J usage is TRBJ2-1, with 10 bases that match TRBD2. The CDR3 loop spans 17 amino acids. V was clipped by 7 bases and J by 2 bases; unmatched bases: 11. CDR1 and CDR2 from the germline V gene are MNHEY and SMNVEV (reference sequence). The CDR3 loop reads CASKTSGSLTPYNEQFF. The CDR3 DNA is TGTGCCAGCAAGACTAGCGGGTCCCTGACCCCCTACAATGAGCAGTTCTTC.

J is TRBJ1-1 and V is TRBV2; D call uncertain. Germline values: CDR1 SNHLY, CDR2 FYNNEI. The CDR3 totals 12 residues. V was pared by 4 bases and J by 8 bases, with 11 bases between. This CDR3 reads CASSGAAVEAFF. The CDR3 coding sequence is TGTGCCAGCAGTGGGGCAGCAGTAGAAGCTTTCTTT.

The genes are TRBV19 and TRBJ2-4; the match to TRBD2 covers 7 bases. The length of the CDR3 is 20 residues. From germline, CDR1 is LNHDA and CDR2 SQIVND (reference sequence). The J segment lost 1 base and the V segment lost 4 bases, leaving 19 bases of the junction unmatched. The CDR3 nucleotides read TGTGCCAGTAGTACCTCTTCCTGGACTAGTCCGGATACCGCCAAAAACATTCAGTACTTC. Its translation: CASSTSSWTSPDTAKNIQYF.

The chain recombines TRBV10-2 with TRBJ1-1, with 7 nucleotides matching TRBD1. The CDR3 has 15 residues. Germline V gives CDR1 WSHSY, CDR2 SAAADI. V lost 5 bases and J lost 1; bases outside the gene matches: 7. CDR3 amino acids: CASSRTGEGNTEAFF. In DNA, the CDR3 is TGCGCCAGCAGTCGTACAGGGGAGGGGAACACTGAAGCTTTCTTT.

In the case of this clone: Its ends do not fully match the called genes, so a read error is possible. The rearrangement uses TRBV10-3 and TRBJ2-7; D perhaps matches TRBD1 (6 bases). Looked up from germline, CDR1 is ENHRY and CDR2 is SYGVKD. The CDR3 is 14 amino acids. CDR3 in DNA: TGTACCATCAGCCCCCTACAGGGTTCCTACGAGCAGTACTTC. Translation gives CTISPLQGSYEQYF.

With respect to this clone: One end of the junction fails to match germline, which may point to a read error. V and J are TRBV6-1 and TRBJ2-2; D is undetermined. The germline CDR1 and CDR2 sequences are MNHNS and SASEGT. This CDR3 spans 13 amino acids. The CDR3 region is CASREGSAGELFF. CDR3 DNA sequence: TGTGCCAGCAGGGAAGGGTCGGCCGGGGAGCTGTTTTTT.